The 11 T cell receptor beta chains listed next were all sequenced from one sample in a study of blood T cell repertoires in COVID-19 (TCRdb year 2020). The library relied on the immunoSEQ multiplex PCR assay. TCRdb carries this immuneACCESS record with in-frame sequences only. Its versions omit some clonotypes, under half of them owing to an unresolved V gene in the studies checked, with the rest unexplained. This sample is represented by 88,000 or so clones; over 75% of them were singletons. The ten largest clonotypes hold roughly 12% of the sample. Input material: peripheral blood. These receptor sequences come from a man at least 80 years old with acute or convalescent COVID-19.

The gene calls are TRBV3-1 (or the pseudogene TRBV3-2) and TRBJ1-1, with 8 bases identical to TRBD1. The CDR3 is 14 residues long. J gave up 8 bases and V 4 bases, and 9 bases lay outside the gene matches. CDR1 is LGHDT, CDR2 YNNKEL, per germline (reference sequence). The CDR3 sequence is CASSRGQGEGEAFF. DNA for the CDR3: TGTGCCAGCAGCCGCGGACAGGGCGAGGGGGAAGCTTTCTTT.

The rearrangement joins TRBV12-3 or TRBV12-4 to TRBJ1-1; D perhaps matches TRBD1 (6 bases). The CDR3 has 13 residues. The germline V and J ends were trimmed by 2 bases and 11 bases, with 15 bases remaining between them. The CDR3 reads CASSLNRGGGAFF. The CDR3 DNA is TGTGCCAGCAGTTTAAACCGGGGGGGCGGTGCTTTCTTT.

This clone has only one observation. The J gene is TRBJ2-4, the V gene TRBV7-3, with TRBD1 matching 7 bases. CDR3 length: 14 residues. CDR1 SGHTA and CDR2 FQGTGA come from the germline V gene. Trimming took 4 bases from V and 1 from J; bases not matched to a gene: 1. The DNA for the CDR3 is TGTGCCAGCAGCTCGGGACAGGCCAAAAACATTCAGTACTTC. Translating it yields CASSSGQAKNIQYF.

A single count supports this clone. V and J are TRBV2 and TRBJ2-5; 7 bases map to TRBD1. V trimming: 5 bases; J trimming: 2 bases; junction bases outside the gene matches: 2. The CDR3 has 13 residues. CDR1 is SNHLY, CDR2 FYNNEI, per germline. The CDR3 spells CASSRDSQETQYF. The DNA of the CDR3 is TGTGCCAGCAGTCGGGACAGTCAAGAGACCCAGTACTTC.

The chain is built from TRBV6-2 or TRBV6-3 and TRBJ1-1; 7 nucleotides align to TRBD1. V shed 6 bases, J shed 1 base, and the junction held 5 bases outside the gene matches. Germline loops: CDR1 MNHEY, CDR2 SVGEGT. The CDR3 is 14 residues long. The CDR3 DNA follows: TGTGCCAGCAGCCCAGACAGGGCGAACACTGAAGCTTTCTTT. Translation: CASSPDRANTEAFF.

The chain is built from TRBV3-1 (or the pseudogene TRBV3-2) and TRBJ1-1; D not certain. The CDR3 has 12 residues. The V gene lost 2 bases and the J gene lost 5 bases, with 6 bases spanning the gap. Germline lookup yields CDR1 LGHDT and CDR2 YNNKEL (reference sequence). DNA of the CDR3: TGTGCCAGCAGCCAAACGAGGACTGAAGCTTTCTTT. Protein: CASSQTRTEAFF.

The CDR3 DNA is TGTGCCAGCAGCCCAAGAAGGCAGGGGCCTTGCACAGATACGCAGTATTTT. Amino acid sequence: CASSPRRQGPCTDTQYF. The V gene is TRBV21-1, the J gene TRBJ2-3; TRBD1 was called by the table and not checked on the DNA. TRBV21-1 is a known pseudogene. The CDR3 extends over 17 amino acids.

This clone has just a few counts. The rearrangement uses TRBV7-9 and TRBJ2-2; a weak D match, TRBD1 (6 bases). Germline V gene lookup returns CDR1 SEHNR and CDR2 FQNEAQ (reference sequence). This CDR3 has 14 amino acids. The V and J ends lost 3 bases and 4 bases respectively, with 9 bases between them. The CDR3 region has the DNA TGTGCCAGCAGCTTCACAGGGAGCACCGGGGAGCTGTTTTTT. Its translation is CASSFTGSTGELFF.

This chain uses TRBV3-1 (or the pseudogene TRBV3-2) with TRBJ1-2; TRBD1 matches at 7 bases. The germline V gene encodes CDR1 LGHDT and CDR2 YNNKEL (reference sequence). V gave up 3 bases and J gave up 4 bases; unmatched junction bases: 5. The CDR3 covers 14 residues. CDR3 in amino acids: CASSQRDSFYGYTF. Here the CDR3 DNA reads TGTGCCAGCAGCCAGCGGGACAGCTTCTATGGCTACACCTTC.

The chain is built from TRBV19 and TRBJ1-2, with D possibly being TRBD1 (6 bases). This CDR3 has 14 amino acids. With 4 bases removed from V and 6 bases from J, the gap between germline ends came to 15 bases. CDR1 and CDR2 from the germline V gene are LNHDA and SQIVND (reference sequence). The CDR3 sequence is CASSTYRVLDGYTF. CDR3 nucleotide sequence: TGTGCCAGTAGTACTTACAGGGTCCTGGATGGCTACACCTTC.

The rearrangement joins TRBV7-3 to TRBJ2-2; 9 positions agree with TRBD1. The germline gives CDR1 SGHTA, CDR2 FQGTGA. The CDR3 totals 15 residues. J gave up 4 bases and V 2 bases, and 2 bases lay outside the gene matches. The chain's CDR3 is CASSLGTGSTGELFF. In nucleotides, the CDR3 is TGTGCCAGCAGCTTAGGGACAGGGAGCACCGGGGAGCTGTTTTTT.